The T cell receptor (beta chain) under discussion was sequenced for a study of T cells in Graves' hyperthyroidism and ophthalmopathy. RNA transcripts gave rise to amplified TCR beta CDR3 regions. First-round RT-PCR of the TCR CDR3 relied on the HTBI primer set. Each CDR3 protein is one row after TCRdb ran MiXCR on the multiplex PCR reads. The sample has approximately 590,000 distinct CDR3 sequences, 15% to 18% seen once; the top ten hold about 7%. Trimming cost V 1 base and J 5 bases, with 13 bases left between them. CDR1 and CDR2 (germline): SGHDT, YYEEEE. This CDR3 contains 14 residues. Fresh peripheral blood, less than 11 ml of it, supplied the PBMCs. This clonotype was seen many times.

Material: blood. The chain uses TRBV5-6 and TRBJ2-7, with D possibly matching TRBD2 (6 bases). The TCR originated in a woman under 40 with Graves' hyperthyroidism. The CDR3 protein is CASSLIGSLDEQYF. For the CDR3, the DNA is TGTGCCAGCAGCTTGATCGGGAGTCTCGACGAGCAGTACTTC.